The clone carrying this T cell receptor beta chain was detected ten times or more. Other DNA sequences from this sample encode an identical CDR3 as well. These data originate in a study of blood T cell repertoires in COVID-19. CDR1 SGHRS and CDR2 YFSETQ come from the germline V gene. V was trimmed by 6 bases and J by 7 bases, leaving 11 bases between them. There are 13 residues in the CDR3. Enrollees, about 18 to 90 years old, lived in about two dozen US areas. TCRdb's table, derived via immunoSEQ multiplex PCR, lists solely in-frame clones and lacks some. The sample yields around 200,000 clones, 65% to 85% seen once.

Sample: PBMCs or T cells enriched from blood (not recorded which). The rearrangement links TRBV5-1 to TRBJ1-6; no reliable D call. The source is a woman aged 25 to 39 who had recovered from COVID-19. In DNA, the CDR3 is TGCGCCAGCAATGACGGAGGAAATTCACCCCTCCACTTT. Its protein is CASNDGGNSPLHF.